The T cell receptor beta chain under discussion was sequenced for a study of control samples from healthy donors and cancer patients. Repertoires were generated with immunoSEQ multiplex PCR, while TCRdb's copy carries only in-frame clones and drops some. The profile shows some 130,000 clones, under 95% of them singletons. The TCR was taken from a man over 45 with head and neck cancer. Sample: PBMCs.

DNA for the CDR3: TGTGCCAGCAGCCAAGATCCTAGCGGGGCTGGGTACGAGCAGTACTTC. It codes for CASSQDPSGAGYEQYF. The V and J genes are TRBV4-2 and TRBJ2-7, with TRBD2 identical over 9 bases. Trimming removed 0 bases from V and 4 bases from J; junction bases left unmatched: 7. CDR3 length: 16 residues. Germline V lookup: CDR1 LGHNA, CDR2 YNFKEQ.